This T cell receptor beta chain was sequenced during a study of response to subunit inactivated influenza vaccine. In its sample, this clonotype was seen many times. Its antigen is not identified. MiXCR was run by TCRdb on the RT-PCR reads, yielding one entry per CDR3 protein. The table includes 500,000 to 600,000 distinct CDR3 sequences, about an eighth detected once. Study-wide findings and caveats: The authors suggested that few new T cells are recruited per seasonal influenza vaccination.

Germline V CDR1 and CDR2: MDHEN, SYDVKM. V lost 3 bases and J lost 5, with 16 bases in between. The CDR3 has 15 amino acids. This sample comprised PBMCs from blood, obtained roughly 48 days after vaccination. This clonotype was sampled from a man between 50 and 59 years old who received an inactivated influenza vaccine. The chain is built from TRBV28 and TRBJ1-2; TRBD1 might be the D (6 bases). DNA of the CDR3: TGTGCCAGCAGTTTGCCTGGACAGCGGCTATATGGCTACACCTTC. Its translation is CASSLPGQRLYGYTF.